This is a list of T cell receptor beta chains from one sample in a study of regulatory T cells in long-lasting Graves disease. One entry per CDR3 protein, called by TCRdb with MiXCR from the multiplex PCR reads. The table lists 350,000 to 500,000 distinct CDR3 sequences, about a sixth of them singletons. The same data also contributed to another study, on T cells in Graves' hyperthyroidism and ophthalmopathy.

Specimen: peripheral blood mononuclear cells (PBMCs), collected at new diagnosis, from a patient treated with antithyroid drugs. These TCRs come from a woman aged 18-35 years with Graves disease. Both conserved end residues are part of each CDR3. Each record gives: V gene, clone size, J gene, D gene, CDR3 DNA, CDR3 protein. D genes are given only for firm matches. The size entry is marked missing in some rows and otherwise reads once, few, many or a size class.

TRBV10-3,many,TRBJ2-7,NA,TGTGCCATCAGTGAGGACACCTTGGAGCAGTACTTC,CAISEDTLEQYF
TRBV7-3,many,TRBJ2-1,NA,TGTGCCAGCAGTCGAATGGGAGCCTACAATGAGCAGTTCTTC,CASSRMGAYNEQFF
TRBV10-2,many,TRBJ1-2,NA,TGCGCCAGCAGTGATGGACCCGCCAACTATGGCTACACCTTC,CASSDGPANYGYTF
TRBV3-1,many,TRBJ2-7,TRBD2,TGTGCCAGCAGCCAAGCGACTAGCGGGAACTACGAGCAGTACTTC,CASSQATSGNYEQYF
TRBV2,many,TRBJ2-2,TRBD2,TGTGCCAGCAGTACTAGCGGGAGGAGCACCGGGGAGCTGTTTTTT,CASSTSGRSTGELFF
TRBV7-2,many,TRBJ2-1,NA,TGTGCCAGCAGCTTAGCGTACCGGGACAATGAGCAGTTCTTC,CASSLAYRDNEQFF
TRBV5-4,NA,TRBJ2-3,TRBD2,TGTGCCAGCAGCTATAGACTAGCCCCTAGCACAGATACGCAGTATTTT,CASSYRLAPSTDTQYF
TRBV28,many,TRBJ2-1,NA,TGTGCCAGCAGTCCTCGGAGGGGTCGGCCCGGGGACGGCCGTCGGAATGAGCAGTTCTTC,CASSPRRGRPGDGRRNEQFF
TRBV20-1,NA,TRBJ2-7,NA,TGCAGTCCGGTGGTTGGGGAGCAGTACTTC,CSPVVGEQYF
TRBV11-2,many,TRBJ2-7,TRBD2,TGTGCCAGCAGCAAGACTAGCGGGGACTCCTACGAGCAGTACTTC,CASSKTSGDSYEQYF
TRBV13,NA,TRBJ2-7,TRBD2,TGTGCCAGCGGCCTAGCGGACTCCTACGAGCAGTACTTC,CASGLADSYEQYF